This entry lists 14 T cell receptor beta chains sequenced from one sample in a study of early T cells in non-severe SARS-CoV-2 infection. MiXCR, applied by TCRdb to the 5' RACE reads, yields one record per CDR3 protein. The sample has about 76,000 distinct CDR3 sequences; around 12% are singletons. The sample comprised whole blood. All receptors come from an adult who was a healthcare worker with PCR-confirmed SARS-CoV-2 infection or an uninfected control (not recorded which).

V gene TRBV27 combines with J gene TRBJ2-5, with 9 bases matching TRBD2. V was clipped by 5 bases and J by 5 bases; unmatched bases: 15. This CDR3 has 17 amino acids. Germline assignment: CDR1 MNHEY and CDR2 SMNVEV (reference sequence). The CDR3, as DNA: TGTGCCAGCAGTCCCCCCCTTAGCGGGAGAAGAGGGGAGACCCAGTACTTC. Translating gives CASSPPLSGRRGETQYF.

This clonotype was seen many times. The J gene is TRBJ1-1, the V gene TRBV10-2; D call uncertain. V was shortened by 0 bases and J by 0 bases, with 8 bases between the two germline ends. CDR1 and CDR2 (germline): WSHSY, SAAADI. The CDR3 runs 15 residues. In DNA form, the CDR3 reads TGCGCCAGCAGTGAGTCGCGAGGGATGAACACTGAAGCTTTCTTT. As protein: CASSESRGMNTEAFF.

This clonotype appeared a few times. This chain uses TRBV27 with TRBJ2-2, with TRBD2 matching 9 bases. The J segment lost 8 bases and the V segment lost 3 bases, leaving 13 bases of the junction unmatched. CDR3 length equals 17 residues. Germline V gene lookup returns CDR1 MNHEY and CDR2 SMNVEV (reference sequence). This CDR3 is CASSFARGRAVIGELFF. The CDR3, as DNA: TGTGCCAGCAGTTTTGCACGCGGGAGGGCCGTAATTGGGGAGCTGTTTTTT.

Many counts were recorded for this clonotype. CDR3 nucleotides: TGTGCCAGCAAAGACACTACCGAGGGAAATTCACCCCTCCACTTT. Protein product: CASKDTTEGNSPLHF. The V gene is TRBV27, the J gene TRBJ1-6; D remains unclear. CDR1 and CDR2 from the germline V gene are MNHEY and SMNVEV (reference sequence). V was trimmed by 7 bases and J by 7 bases, leaving 17 bases between them. The CDR3 covers 15 residues.

This clonotype has ten or more counts. The V gene is TRBV20-1, the J gene TRBJ1-4; 7 nucleotides match TRBD1. The germline gives CDR1 DFQATT, CDR2 SNEGSKA (reference sequence). Trimming took 2 bases from V and 8 from J; bases not matched to a gene: 2. The CDR3 runs 12 residues. CDR3 nucleotides: TGCAGTGCTAGACAGGGGGACGAAAAACTGTTTTTT. It specifies CSARQGDEKLFF.

This clonotype was counted a few times. The rearrangement links TRBV6-2 or TRBV6-3 to TRBJ2-7; D perhaps matches TRBD1 (5 bases). This CDR3 has 15 residues. Trimming cost V 6 bases and J 2 bases, with 17 bases left between them. CDR1 and CDR2 (germline): MNHEY, SVGEGT. The CDR3 DNA follows: TGTGCCAGCAGATCCAGGGTTGCTACTCCCTACGAGCAGTACTTC. Its translation: CASRSRVATPYEQYF.

In this sample, this clonotype turned up a few times. The chain carries TRBV9 and TRBJ1-2, with 8 bases fitting TRBD1. CDR3 length equals 13 residues. Germline CDR1 reads SGDLS; CDR2 reads YYNGEE. V shed 7 bases and J 8 bases; nucleotides not matched to a gene: 10. In nucleotides, the CDR3 is TGTGCCAGCGGCAATCGACAGGGGAGAGGCTACACCTTC. Amino acid sequence: CASGNRQGRGYTF.

This clonotype has ten or more counts. The chain has TRBV5-1 and TRBJ1-4, with D unclear. Trimming stripped 0 bases from V and 1 base from J, with 7 bases between. This CDR3 has 15 residues. Germline values: CDR1 SGHRS, CDR2 YFSETQ. The CDR3 DNA reads TGCGCCAGCAGCTTGGGTCGGGGAACTAATGAAAAACTGTTTTTT. Translation gives CASSLGRGTNEKLFF.

This clonotype was seen a handful of times. In DNA form, the CDR3 reads TGTGCCAGCAGTTTGACAGGTCCTACGCAGTATTTT. Translated, it gives CASSLTGPTQYF. The chain links TRBV12-3 or TRBV12-4 to TRBJ2-3, with D perhaps matching TRBD1 (6 bases). CDR3 length: 12 residues. V dropped 3 bases and J dropped 8 bases, with 9 bases sitting between them.

There are many counts of this clonotype. The J gene is TRBJ1-2, the V gene TRBV29-1; TRBD1 aligns across 7 bases. The CDR3 runs to 14 residues. CDR1 is SQVTM and CDR2 is ANQGSEA in the germline V gene. With V trimmed by 6 bases and J by 5 bases, 12 bases remained unmatched. CDR3 region: CSVDLTGPLYGYTF. CDR3 DNA sequence: TGCAGCGTCGATTTGACAGGGCCGTTATATGGCTACACCTTC.

This clonotype was counted at least ten times. The V and J genes are TRBV21-1 and TRBJ2-7; the table's D call TRBD1 went unverified against the DNA. TRBV21-1 is labeled a pseudogene. The CDR3 covers 14 residues. The CDR3 protein is CASPNDQGTYEQYF. The CDR3 coding sequence is TGTGCCAGCCCCAACGATCAGGGAACCTACGAGCAGTACTTC.

This clonotype was observed many times. V is TRBV20-1 and J is TRBJ2-7; 16 bases fit TRBD2. This CDR3 has 16 amino acids. Germline loops: CDR1 DFQATT, CDR2 SNEGSKA (reference sequence). With V trimmed by 5 bases and J by 6 bases, 10 bases remained unmatched. This CDR3 is CSAYRGTSGRAGEQYF. The DNA for the CDR3 is TGCAGTGCTTACCGGGGGACTAGCGGGAGGGCAGGCGAGCAGTACTTC.

This clonotype was seen a few times. The gene calls are TRBV7-2 and TRBJ2-1; 8 nucleotides match TRBD2. J was trimmed by 3 bases and V by 1 base; bases with no gene match: 5. Germline V gives CDR1 SGHTA, CDR2 FQGNSA. The CDR3 consists of 16 residues. The CDR3 reads CASSLEAGVIYNEQFF. The CDR3 nucleotides are TGTGCCAGCAGCTTAGAAGCGGGAGTAATCTACAATGAGCAGTTCTTC. The full variable domain, in which reference TRBV7-2 and TRBJ2-1 provide the parts outside the CDR3, is GAGVSQSPSNKVTEKGKDVELRCDPISGHTALYWYRQSLGQGLEFLIYFQGNSAPDKSGLPSDRFSAERTGGSVSTLTIQRTQQEDSAVYLCASSLEAGVIYNEQFFGPGTRLTVL.

The V gene is TRBV19, the J gene TRBJ2-3, with 9 bases matching TRBD2. CDR3 length equals 16 residues. The V gene end was trimmed by 4 bases and the J gene end by 4 bases; junction bases not matched to a gene: 9. CDR1 is LNHDA and CDR2 is SQIVND in the germline V gene (reference sequence). In DNA form, the CDR3 reads TGTGCCAGTAGTACCCCATCGCGGGAGGGCCCAGATACGCAGTATTTT. Its translation: CASSTPSREGPDTQYF.